This TCR beta chain was sequenced during a study of CD8+CD57+ T cells in acquired aplastic anemia. All patients picked for sequencing had shown, by flow cytometry, an expansion of CD8+CD57+ cells. This clonotype was counted ten times or more. Between the trimmed V and J ends, which lost 6 bases and 0 bases, there was a span of 12 bases. The CDR3 sequence is 15 residues long. For CDR3 and TCR beta VDJ profiling, genomic DNA was the template used. TCRdb passed the reads through MiXCR, listing each CDR3 protein once. The table shows 150,000 or so distinct CDR3 sequences, with over 50% occurring only once.

The source material was sorted CD4+, CD8+, or CD8+CD57+ T cells (not recorded which) from PBMCs. This chain connects TRBV12-3 or TRBV12-4 to TRBJ2-1, with D possibly being TRBD2 (5 bases). The sequence derives from a human donor with aplastic anemia. CDR3 nucleotides: TGTGCCAGCAGCCAGCGGCCAAACTCCTACAATGAGCAGTTCTTC. Its translation: CASSQRPNSYNEQFF.